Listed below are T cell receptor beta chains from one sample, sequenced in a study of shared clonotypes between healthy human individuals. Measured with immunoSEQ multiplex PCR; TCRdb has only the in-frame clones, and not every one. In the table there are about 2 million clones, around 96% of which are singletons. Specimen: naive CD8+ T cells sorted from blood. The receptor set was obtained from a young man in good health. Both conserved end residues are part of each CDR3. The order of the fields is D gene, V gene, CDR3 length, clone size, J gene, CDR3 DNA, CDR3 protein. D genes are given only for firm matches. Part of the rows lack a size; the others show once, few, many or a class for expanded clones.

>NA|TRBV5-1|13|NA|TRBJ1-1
TGCGCCAGCAGCGAGTGGGGGGCAGATGAAGCTTTCTTT
CASSEWGADEAFF
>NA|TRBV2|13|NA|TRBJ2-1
TGTGCCAGCAGTGCGGGCTCCAACAATGAGCAGTTCTTC
CASSAGSNNEQFF
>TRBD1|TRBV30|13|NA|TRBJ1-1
TGTGCCTGGGGCCCGGACAGGGACACTGAAGCTTTCTTT
CAWGPDRDTEAFF
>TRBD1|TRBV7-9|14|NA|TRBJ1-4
TGTGCCAGCAGCTCACAGGGGACTAATGAAAAACTGTTTTTT
CASSSQGTNEKLFF
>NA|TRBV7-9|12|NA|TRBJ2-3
TGTGCCAGCAGCCGGGACACAGATACGCAGTATTTT
CASSRDTDTQYF
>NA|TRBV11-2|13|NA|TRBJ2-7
TGTGCCAGCAGCTTAAAGTCTCTGGGCGAGCAGTACTTC
CASSLKSLGEQYF
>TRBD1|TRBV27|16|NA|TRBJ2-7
TGTGCCAGCACCCCTTCCCTGGGGACAGGGTTGTACGAGCAGTACTTC
CASTPSLGTGLYEQYF
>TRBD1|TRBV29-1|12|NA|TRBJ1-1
TGCAGCGTACCGGGGACAGGGGTTACAGCTTTCTTT
CSVPGTGVTAFF
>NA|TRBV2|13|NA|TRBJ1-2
TGTGCCAGCAGTGAAGGGAATCTCTATGGCTACACCTTC
CASSEGNLYGYTF
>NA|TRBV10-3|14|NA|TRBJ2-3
TGTGCCATCAGTGATTACGAGGGGGCAGATACGCAGTATTTT
CAISDYEGADTQYF
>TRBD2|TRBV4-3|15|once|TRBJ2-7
TGCGCCAGCAGCCAAGATCGGGGGAGGGGCTACGAGCAGTACTTC
CASSQDRGRGYEQYF
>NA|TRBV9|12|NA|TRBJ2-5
TGTGCCAGCAGCGCGGAGGGGGAGACCCAGTACTTC
CASSAEGETQYF
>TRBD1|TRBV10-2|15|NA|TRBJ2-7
TGCGCCAGCAGTTTCGCACAGGGGTATACCTACGAGCAGTACTTC
CASSFAQGYTYEQYF
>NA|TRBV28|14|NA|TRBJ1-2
TGTGCCAGCAGCCCCCTCCAGGGGAACTATGGCTACACCTTC
CASSPLQGNYGYTF
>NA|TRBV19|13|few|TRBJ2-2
TGTGCCAGTAGTGGCGGTTACGGCGGGGAGCTGTTTTTT
CASSGGYGGELFF
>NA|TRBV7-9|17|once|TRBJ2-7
TGTGCCAGCAGCTCCTTGCCCGACACCAACGAGGGCTACGAGCAGTACTTC
CASSSLPDTNEGYEQYF
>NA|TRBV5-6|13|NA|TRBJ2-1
TGTGCCAGCAGCTTTAGACCCCACAATGAGCAGTTCTTC
CASSFRPHNEQFF
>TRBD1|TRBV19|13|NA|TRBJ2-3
TGTGCCAGTAGTTCAGGGGGCTGGGATACGCAGTATTTT
CASSSGGWDTQYF
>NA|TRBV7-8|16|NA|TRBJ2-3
TGTGCCAGCAGCTCGATCTCGGACAGTTTCACAGATACGCAGTATTTT
CASSSISDSFTDTQYF
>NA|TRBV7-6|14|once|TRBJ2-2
TGTGCCAGCAGCTTAAAGTCGGGCACCGGGGAGCTGTTTTTT
CASSLKSGTGELFF
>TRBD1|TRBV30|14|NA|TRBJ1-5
TGTGCCTGGAGTGTGGGACAGGGAGGTCAGCCCCAGCATTTT
CAWSVGQGGQPQHF
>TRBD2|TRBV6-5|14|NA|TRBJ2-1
TGTGCCAGCAGTTTGCTAGCGGGTATGAATGAGCAGTTCTTC
CASSLLAGMNEQFF
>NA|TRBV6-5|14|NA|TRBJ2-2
TGTGCCAGCAGTCTGGGTGGGGGGACCGGGGAGCTGTTTTTT
CASSLGGGTGELFF
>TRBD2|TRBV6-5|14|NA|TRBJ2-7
TGTGCCAGCCCGGGGGGGAGGGCCTCGTACGAGCAGTACTTC
CASPGGRASYEQYF
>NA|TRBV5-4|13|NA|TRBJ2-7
TGTGCCAGCAGCTCTGGCCCAGGGTACGAGCAGTACTTC
CASSSGPGYEQYF
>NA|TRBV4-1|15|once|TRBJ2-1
TGCGCCAGCAGCCAACCCCAGGTAGTCAAGGTTGAGCAGTTCTTC
CASSQPQVVKVEQFF
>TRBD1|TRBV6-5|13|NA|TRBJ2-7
TGTGCCAGCAGTTGGGGACAGGGGGTCGAGCAGTACTTC
CASSWGQGVEQYF
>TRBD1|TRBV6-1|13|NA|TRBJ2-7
TGTGCCAGCGATACAGGGGGATGGTACGAGCAGTACTTC
CASDTGGWYEQYF
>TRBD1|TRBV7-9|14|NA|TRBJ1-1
TGTGCCAGCAGCTTAATGTCAGGGGGCACTGAAGCTTTCTTT
CASSLMSGGTEAFF
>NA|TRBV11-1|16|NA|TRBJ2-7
TGTGCCAGCAGCTTAAGGGCGCGGGACGGTCTACCGGAGCAGTACTTC
CASSLRARDGLPEQYF
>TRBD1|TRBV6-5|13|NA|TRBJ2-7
TGTGCCAGCAGTTACGACAGGGGATACGAGCAGTACTTC
CASSYDRGYEQYF
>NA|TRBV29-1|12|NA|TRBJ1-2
TGCAGCGTAGCAGGGTCAGCGTATGGCTACACCTTC
CSVAGSAYGYTF
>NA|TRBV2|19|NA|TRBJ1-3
TGTGCCAGCGCGAGTCCCCGGGACGGATCCTTAAAACTTGGAAACACCATATATTTT
CASASPRDGSLKLGNTIYF
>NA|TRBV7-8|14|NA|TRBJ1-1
TGTGCCAGCAGCTCACAGAAGATTAACACTGAAGCTTTCTTT
CASSSQKINTEAFF
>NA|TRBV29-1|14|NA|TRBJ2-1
TGCAGCGTTTACCCGGGAGTTCCGGTCAATGAGCAGTTCTTC
CSVYPGVPVNEQFF
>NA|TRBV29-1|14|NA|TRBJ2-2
TGCAGCGCCGACTGGGGCGCGAACACCGGGGAGCTGTTTTTT
CSADWGANTGELFF
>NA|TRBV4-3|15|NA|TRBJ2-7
TGCGCCAGCAGCCAAGACTTCGGCAGCTCCTACGAGCAGTACTTC
CASSQDFGSSYEQYF
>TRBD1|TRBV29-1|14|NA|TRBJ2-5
TGCAGCGTGGCCGGGACAGGGTCGATAGAGACCCAGTACTTC
CSVAGTGSIETQYF
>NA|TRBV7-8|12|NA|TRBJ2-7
TGTGCCAGCAGGGGGGAGGCCTACGAGCAGTACTTC
CASRGEAYEQYF
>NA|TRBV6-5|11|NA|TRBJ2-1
TGTGCCAGCACCGAGGGCAATGAGCAGTTCTTC
CASTEGNEQFF
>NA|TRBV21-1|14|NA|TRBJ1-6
TGTGCCAGCAGCAATGCAGGGTCTAATTCACCCCTCCACTTT
CASSNAGSNSPLHF
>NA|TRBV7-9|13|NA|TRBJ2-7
TGTGCCAGCCTGGGGGACGAGACCTACGAGCAGTACTTC
CASLGDETYEQYF
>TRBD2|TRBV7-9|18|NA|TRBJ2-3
TGTGCCAGCAGCCCCAACGTAGCGGGGGGGCCGCGCACAGATACGCAGTATTTT
CASSPNVAGGPRTDTQYF
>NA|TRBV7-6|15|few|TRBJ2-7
TGTGCCAGCAGCTTAGAGGCAGGCAGCTCCTACGAGCAGTACTTC
CASSLEAGSSYEQYF
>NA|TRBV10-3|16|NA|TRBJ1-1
TGTGCCATCAGTGAGTCGAGGGAACCAGGGTTCACTGAAGCTTTCTTT
CAISESREPGFTEAFF